These 4 T cell receptor beta chains originate from one sample sequenced in a study of blood T cell repertoires in COVID-19. The method was immunoSEQ multiplex PCR; TCRdb's version includes in-frame clones alone and lacks a portion of them. The sample has about 150,000 clones; 60% to 85% are singletons. The sequencing sample was made of peripheral blood. The receptors stem from a man older than 75 with acute or convalescent COVID-19.

This chain joins TRBV18 and TRBJ2-7; 9 bases are shared with TRBD1. There are 16 residues in the CDR3. Germline-derived CDR1 and CDR2 are KGHSH and LQKENI. Trimming removed 5 bases from V and 3 bases from J; junction bases left unmatched: 11. Here the CDR3 DNA reads TGTGCCAGCTCAATTGCTGGCCCGGGACAGGGCTACGAGCAGTACGTC. Its protein is CASSIAGPGQGYEQYV.

The rearrangement joins TRBV5-1 to TRBJ1-4, with D perhaps TRBD1 (6 bases). V gave up 2 bases and J gave up 10 bases, with 12 bases separating them. There are 13 residues in the CDR3. Germline V lookup: CDR1 SGHRS, CDR2 YFSETQ. For the CDR3, the DNA is TGCGCCAGCAGCTTAAACAGGGATGCAAAACTGTTTTTT. This translates into CASSLNRDAKLFF. The whole variable domain, remainder taken from reference TRBV5-1 and TRBJ1-4, is KAGVTQTPRYLIKTRGQQVTLSCSPISGHRSVSWYQQTPGQGLQFLFEYFSETQRNKGNFPGRFSGRQFSNSRSEMNVSTLELGDSALYLCASSLNRDAKLFFGSGTQLSVL.

This chain uses TRBV11-2 with TRBJ2-7; TRBD1 aligns across 9 bases. Per the germline V gene, CDR1 is SGHAT and CDR2 is FQNNGV. The CDR3 runs to 14 residues. The J segment lost 2 bases and the V segment lost 1 base, leaving 0 bases of the junction unmatched. Here the CDR3 reads CASSLGQGAYEQYF. The CDR3 DNA follows: TGTGCCAGCAGCTTAGGACAGGGGGCCTACGAGCAGTACTTC.

V usage is TRBV24-1 and J usage is TRBJ2-2; D is possibly TRBD1 (6 bases). The CDR3 covers 20 residues. Germline V gene data show CDR1 as KGHDR and CDR2 as SFDVKD. Deletions cut 2 bases from V and 1 base from J, with 22 bases between. In DNA form, the CDR3 reads TGTGCCACCAGTGATTCCACCCAGGTCTACGACAGGCTGAACACCGGGGAGCTGTTTTTT. Protein sequence: CATSDSTQVYDRLNTGELFF.